This TCR beta chain was retrieved from a study of T-cell reconstitution after alpha-beta-depleted transplantation in children (dated by TCRdb to about 2016). For the study in its entirety: T-cell immune reconstitution after TCRalphabeta/CD19-depleted allogeneic hematopoietic cell transplantation in children was quantitatively tracked in the study by means of TCR repertoire profiling.

Libraries came from PCR. Reads for this sample came from an Illumina HiSeq 2500. Molecular barcoding was employed in the preparation of TCR libraries, with unique molecular identifiers being used to normalize TCRbeta repertoire quantification. The raw public reads went through TCRdb reprocessing: fastp at Q25, MiXCR clone calling, in-frame beta chains kept. When rows share a CDR3 protein, they turn into one entry using the most common DNA and genes. The sample has hundreds of thousands of distinct CDR3 sequences on record, roughly 17% of them singletons. The top ten hold approximately 1% of the sample. Turning to this clonotype: The antigen it binds to is not known. Per-base quality was not reported, and no clone a single base away is much larger than it.

V lost 8 bases and J lost 6 bases; the stretch between them is 16 bases long. CDR1 is given as MGHRA and CDR2 as YSYEKL, both from the germline V gene. Inclusive of the bounding cysteine and phenylalanine, the CDR3 is 13 residues long. The CDR3 DNA has 39 bases and is translated from base 1. This material consisted of PBMCs from the stem cell graft donor, taken from the stem cell graft. This receptor was taken from a human donor who donated a stem cell graft to a child with acute myeloid leukemia. The sequence is built from TRBV4-1 and TRBJ2-5; a tentative D call is TRBD2 (5 bases match). The DNA sequence follows: TGCGCCAGCTCATTCGGGGAGCAACAGACCCAGTACTTC. Its translation reads: CASSFGEQQTQYF.